These 25 T cell receptor beta chains came from one sample sequenced in a study of beta chain features in type 1 diabetes. Investigators reverse transcribed all isolated RNA, so they sequenced expressed TCRB transcripts. Produced via immunoSEQ multiplex PCR; TCRdb's table is partial and in-frame only. The sample comprises hundreds of thousands of clones, around 13% of which are singletons, and 0.017% rests with the top ten. Sequencing was performed on naive CD4+ T cells from blood. The receptors were gathered from a man between 18 and 35 years old in good health.

This clone was recorded a few times. The chain employs TRBV5-1 and TRBJ1-1; 9 bases align to TRBD1. Germline trimming cut 4 bases from V and 4 bases from J; bases unmatched to any gene: 8. CDR1 is SGHRS, CDR2 YFSETQ, per germline. The CDR3 consists of 15 residues. CDR3 in DNA: TGCGCCAGCAGCGCGGGACAGGGTTTGGGCACTGAAGCTTTCTTT. This sequence encodes CASSAGQGLGTEAFF.

This clone came up once. The chain is built from TRBV5-1 and TRBJ2-2; TRBD1 might be the D (5 bases). CDR3 length equals 16 residues. Per the germline V gene, CDR1 is SGHRS and CDR2 is YFSETQ. Trimming pared 5 bases from V and 5 bases from J, leaving 19 bases between. CDR3 sequence reads: CASRVRGSPGTGELFF. DNA of the CDR3: TGCGCCAGCAGAGTAAGGGGCTCTCCCGGGACCGGGGAGCTGTTTTTT.

The chain recombines TRBV9 with TRBJ1-2; TRBD1 is a possible D gene (5 bases). The germline V and J ends were trimmed by 6 bases and 1 base, with 19 bases remaining between them. CDR1 SGDLS and CDR2 YYNGEE come from the germline V gene. The CDR3 length is 16 residues. CDR3 in amino acids: CASTTPLGLGNYGYTF. The CDR3 DNA reads as TGTGCCAGCACGACCCCTTTGGGGCTGGGTAACTATGGCTACACCTTC.

This clone appeared many times. The same CDR3 also results from other DNA sequences found in this sample. The chain employs TRBV7-9 and TRBJ1-1; no reliable D call. Trimming stripped 6 bases from V and 5 bases from J, with 13 bases between. CDR1 and CDR2 (germline): SEHNR, FQNEAQ (reference sequence). This CDR3 is built from 13 residues. The CDR3 protein is CASSLSGGTEAFF. For the CDR3, the DNA is TGTGCCAGCAGTCTCAGTGGAGGGACTGAAGCTTTCTTT.

In its sample, this clone was seen a few times. Written as DNA, the CDR3 is TGTGCCAGCAGCGCAGGGGGCTTAGGCTACACCTTC. Encoded protein: CASSAGGLGYTF. The chain carries TRBV9 and TRBJ1-2; 8 bases agree with TRBD1. With 3 bases clipped from V and 8 bases from J, the junction kept 3 bases outside the gene matches. The CDR3 length is 12 residues. Germline V CDR1 and CDR2: SGDLS, YYNGEE.

The chain has TRBV28 and TRBJ2-7; 7 bases match TRBD1. J was trimmed by 6 bases and V by 6 bases; bases with no gene match: 11. The length of the CDR3 is 14 residues. Looked up from germline, CDR1 is MDHEN and CDR2 is SYDVKM. For the CDR3, the DNA is TGTGCCAGCAGCCTCGGTGACAGGGTTAGCGAGCAGTACTTC. Translating it yields CASSLGDRVSEQYF.

This clone appeared a few times. The chain links TRBV29-1 to TRBJ1-2; tentatively, D is TRBD1 (6 bases). The CDR3 is 13 residues long. The germline gives CDR1 SQVTM, CDR2 ANQGSEA. Trimming took 4 bases from V and 7 from J, leaving 16 bases between them. The CDR3 reads CSVVEGVLAGYTF. Written as DNA, the CDR3 is TGCAGCGTTGTTGAGGGGGTACTTGCTGGCTACACCTTC.

This clone was picked up a small number of times. V usage is TRBV30 and J usage is TRBJ1-4, with unresolved D. The CDR3 loop spans 14 amino acids. Germline-derived CDR1 and CDR2 are GTSNPN and SVGIG (reference sequence). Trimming stripped 4 bases from V and 0 bases from J, with 9 bases between. This CDR3 is CAWNLRSTNEKLFF. The CDR3 region has the DNA TGTGCCTGGAACCTGAGGTCAACTAATGAAAAACTGTTTTTT.

V is TRBV11-2 and J is TRBJ2-1; D ambiguous. Germline values: CDR1 SGHAT, CDR2 FQNNGV. The CDR3 loop spans 13 amino acids. The V end was cut by 1 base, the J end by 4 bases, with 5 bases between. The CDR3 protein is CASSLALYNEQFF. CDR3 nucleotides: TGTGCCAGCAGCTTAGCTTTGTACAATGAGCAGTTCTTC.

This clone was seen more than once but under ten times. The V gene is TRBV25-1, the J gene TRBJ2-7, with 10 bases matching TRBD2. The CDR3 consists of 13 residues. Unmatched junction bases numbered 3, after V lost 8 bases and J lost 2 bases. Per germline, CDR1 MGHDK and CDR2 SYGVNS. In nucleotides, the CDR3 is TGTGCCAGCCGGACTAGCGGAACCTACGAGCAGTACTTC. Translating gives CASRTSGTYEQYF.

The rearrangement links TRBV5-1 to TRBJ1-5; D ambiguous. CDR1 SGHRS and CDR2 YFSETQ come from the germline V gene. V lost 0 bases and J 5 bases, leaving 12 bases between the germline ends. This CDR3 is built from 15 residues. The DNA for the CDR3 is TGCGCCAGCAGCTTGGAATTCCAGATTGATCAGCCCCAGCATTTT. This codes for CASSLEFQIDQPQHF.

This sequence joins TRBV19 and TRBJ1-1; perhaps TRBD1 as D (5 bases). The germline V and J ends were trimmed by 2 bases and 4 bases, with 17 bases remaining between them. CDR1 and CDR2 from the germline V gene are LNHDA and SQIVND (reference sequence). The CDR3 sequence is 16 residues long. The CDR3 is CASSISRRERSTEAFF. The CDR3 bases are TGTGCCAGTAGTATATCCCGCAGGGAACGAAGCACTGAAGCTTTCTTT.

This clone was seen more than once but under ten times. CDR3 DNA sequence: TGTGCCAGCAGCTTATTTGGACAGGGAGATCAGCCCCAGCATTTT. Translated: CASSLFGQGDQPQHF. This sequence joins TRBV7-8 and TRBJ1-5, with 8 positions matching TRBD1. This CDR3 comprises 15 residues. Germline V lookup: CDR1 SGHVS, CDR2 FQNEAQ. Trimming took 2 bases from V and 5 from J; bases not matched to a gene: 5.

This clone has a handful of counts. V is TRBV10-3 and J is TRBJ2-5; 9 bases align to TRBD1. The germline gives CDR1 ENHRY, CDR2 SYGVKD. The CDR3 spans 16 residues. V shed 2 bases, J shed 5 bases, and the junction held 9 bases outside the gene matches. The CDR3 nucleotides read TGTGCCATCAGTGAGGTTACGGGACAGGGCTGGGAGACCCAGTACTTC. Amino acids: CAISEVTGQGWETQYF.

The chain combines TRBV7-8 with TRBJ1-1, with D possibly TRBD1 on 5 matching bases. Trimming shortened V by 2 bases and J by 0 bases, and 10 bases separated the two germline ends. Germline CDR1 and CDR2: SGHVS and FQNEAQ. The CDR3 has 15 residues. The DNA for the CDR3 is TGTGCCAGCAGCTTAAATGGGGCACTGAACACTGAAGCTTTCTTT. Translating it yields CASSLNGALNTEAFF.

This chain uses TRBV6-5 with TRBJ2-5; 9 bases line up with TRBD2. The CDR3 has 12 amino acids. Germline V gene sequence: CDR1 MNHEY, CDR2 SVGAGI. V shed 8 bases, J shed 7 bases, and the junction held 5 bases outside the gene matches. The CDR3 loop is CASWREGGTQYF. DNA for the CDR3: TGTGCCAGCTGGCGGGAGGGGGGGACCCAGTACTTC.

This rearrangement joins TRBV7-2 to TRBJ2-7; no reliable D call. There are 13 residues in the CDR3. With 2 bases removed from V and 5 bases from J, the gap between germline ends came to 10 bases. Germline CDR1 reads SGHTA; CDR2 reads FQGNSA. CDR3: CASSLLGPHEQYF. In DNA form, the CDR3 reads TGTGCCAGCAGCTTACTGGGCCCGCACGAGCAGTACTTC.

This clone has a single count. This chain connects TRBV7-9 to TRBJ2-7; tentative D call: TRBD1 (5 bases). V was trimmed by 5 bases and J by 0 bases, leaving 23 bases between them. Germline V gives CDR1 SEHNR, CDR2 FQNEAQ (reference sequence). The CDR3 has 18 amino acids. The CDR3 DNA sequence: TGTGCCAGCAGCACACACGCCACGGACACCTTAAGCTCCTACGAGCAGTACTTC. Encoded protein: CASSTHATDTLSSYEQYF. The full variable domain, in which reference TRBV7-9 and TRBJ2-7 provide the parts outside the CDR3, is DTGVSQNPRHKITKRGQNVTFRCDPISEHNRLYWYRQTLGQGPEFLTYFQNEAQLEKSRLLSDRFSAERPKGSFSTLEIQRTEQGDSAMYLCASSTHATDTLSSYEQYFGPGTRLTVT.

In this sample, this clone turned up a few times. The chain recombines TRBV6-5 with TRBJ1-1; D not resolved. Per germline, CDR1 MNHEY and CDR2 SVGAGI. V was clipped by 5 bases and J by 1 base, with 5 bases between them. CDR3 length: 12 residues. CDR3 nucleotide sequence: TGTGCCAGCAGTGCAGAGAACACTGAAGCTTTCTTT. Translated: CASSAENTEAFF.

This clone has a handful of counts. The rearrangement links TRBV6-6 to TRBJ2-5; 10 nucleotides align to TRBD2. Unmatched junction bases numbered 5, after V lost 6 bases and J lost 1 base. Germline V gene data show CDR1 as MNHNY and CDR2 as SVGAGI (reference sequence). CDR3 length: 15 amino acids. CDR3 region: CASSYGLAVQETQYF. The CDR3 bases are TGTGCCAGCAGCTACGGACTAGCGGTCCAAGAGACCCAGTACTTC.

The table lists this clone with a few counts. The rearrangement joins TRBV7-9 to TRBJ2-3; 12 nucleotides match TRBD2. The CDR3 is 16 amino acids. V dropped 4 bases and J dropped 6; count of bases not matched to a gene: 8. The germline V gene encodes CDR1 SEHNR and CDR2 FQNEAQ (reference sequence). For the CDR3, the DNA is TGTGCCAGCAGCTCGATACTAGCGGGGGGACCCGATACGCAGTATTTT. The encoded protein is CASSSILAGGPDTQYF. The variable domain in full, completed from reference TRBV7-9 and TRBJ2-3, reads DTGVSQNPRHKITKRGQNVTFRCDPISEHNRLYWYRQTLGQGPEFLTYFQNEAQLEKSRLLSDRFSAERPKGSFSTLEIQRTEQGDSAMYLCASSSILAGGPDTQYFGPGTRLTVL.

This clone was found a few times. V usage is TRBV7-9 and J usage is TRBJ1-1; D perhaps matches TRBD1 (5 bases). The CDR3 has 17 residues. V lost 1 base and J lost 2, with 17 bases in between. From germline, CDR1 is SEHNR and CDR2 FQNEAQ (reference sequence). The CDR3 DNA reads TGTGCCAGCAGCTTAGGTGTGGGCAGGGCACCTAACACTGAAGCTTTCTTT. It specifies CASSLGVGRAPNTEAFF.

The rearrangement joins TRBV10-3 to TRBJ2-7; the D gene is possibly TRBD2 (6 bases). Trimming removed 11 bases at V and 4 bases at J, with 15 bases between. Germline lookup yields CDR1 ENHRY and CDR2 SYGVKD. The CDR3 loop spans 12 amino acids. The CDR3 protein is CAASGQAYEQYF. The CDR3 DNA is TGTGCCGCCAGCGGGCAAGCTTACGAGCAGTACTTC.

A few counts support this clone. This chain links TRBV30 with TRBJ2-7; D possibly corresponds to TRBD2 (5 bases). Germline V gene lookup returns CDR1 GTSNPN and CDR2 SVGIG (reference sequence). Trimming left V 3 bases short and J 6 bases short, with 12 bases between. The CDR3 loop spans 12 amino acids. DNA of the CDR3: TGTGCCTGGAGCCTTCAGGCGGGCGAGCAGTACTTC. This translates into CAWSLQAGEQYF.

V is TRBV10-3 and J is TRBJ2-7; 9 nucleotides agree with TRBD2. Germline CDR1 and CDR2: ENHRY and SYGVKD. This CDR3 has 16 residues. The J segment lost 2 bases and the V segment lost 2 bases, leaving 7 bases of the junction unmatched. The DNA of the CDR3 is TGTGCCATCAGTGAGGGTAGCGGGAGTGTTACCTACGAGCAGTACTTC. Its translation: CAISEGSGSVTYEQYF.